The subject of this entry is one T cell receptor (beta chain). Antigen: not known. CD8+CD57+ cell expansion, shown by flow cytometry, had occurred in the patients selected for sequencing. Every patient presented with severe acquired aplastic anemia. This record comes from a study of CD8+CD57+ T cells in acquired aplastic anemia. Whole-study results and caveats: About 28 sequences, all CD8+ CDR3, were shared between patients and controls.

Genomic DNA, the template, was used for profiling of the TCR beta VDJ and CDR3. TCRdb processed the reads anew with MiXCR; each CDR3 protein has one entry. The data show approximately 98,000 distinct CDR3 sequences, with roughly two thirds seen just once and around three fifths held by the top ten. Sample: sorted CD4+, CD8+, or CD8+CD57+ T cells (not recorded which) from PBMCs. This TCR was recovered from a human donor with aplastic anemia.

The CDR3, as DNA: TGTGCCAGCAGCTCAGAACAGGGGGCTTTCTACGAGCAGTACTTC. Translating gives CASSSEQGAFYEQYF. The chain uses TRBV11-2 and TRBJ2-7; 9 bases map to TRBD1. Germline-derived CDR1 and CDR2 are SGHAT and FQNNGV. The CDR3 covers 15 residues. Losses at the gene ends were 4 bases for V and 3 bases for J; bases not matched to a gene: 7.